The clone carrying this TCR beta chain has just a few counts. Its antigen is not identified. Sequencing started from total RNA isolated from unfractionated whole blood. The sample is drawn from a study of human T cells and chemical hapten exposure. Study details: Small pooled library volume differences mainly caused per-sample TCR yield variation. The study, taken as a whole, reports: There was no change with DPC sensitization in TCRs above 1 in 1000 frequency.

Trimming at V came to 1 base and at J to 0 bases, leaving 0 bases not matched to a gene. This CDR3 contains 14 residues. The germline V gene encodes CDR1 LGHNA and CDR2 YSLEER. Each CDR3 protein gets one entry after TCRdb re-called the 5' RACE reads with MiXCR. This sample carries roughly 81,000 distinct CDR3 sequences, about 8.4% of them seen once, and the ten largest clones take 2% to 2.5%. The V gene is TRBV4-3, the J gene TRBJ2-7; TRBD1 aligns across 7 bases. This TCR was recovered from a male donor in good health. In DNA, the CDR3 is TGCGCCAGCAGCCAAGGGGACAGCTCCTACGAGCAGTACTTC. It is translated as CASSQGDSSYEQYF.